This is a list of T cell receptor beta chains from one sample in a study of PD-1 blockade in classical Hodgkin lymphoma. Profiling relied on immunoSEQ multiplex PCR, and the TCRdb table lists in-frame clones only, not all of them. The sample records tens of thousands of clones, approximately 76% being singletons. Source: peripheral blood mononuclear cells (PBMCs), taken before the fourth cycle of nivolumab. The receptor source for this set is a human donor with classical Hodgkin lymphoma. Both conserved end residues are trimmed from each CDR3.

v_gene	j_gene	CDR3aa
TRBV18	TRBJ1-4	ASSRYGREGEKLF
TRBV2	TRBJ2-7	AITGRPGAISYEQY
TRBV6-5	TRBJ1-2	ASSYSSGPSSYT
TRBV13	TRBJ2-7	ASRLTGTARPYEQY
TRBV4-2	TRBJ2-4	ASSPEPNIQY
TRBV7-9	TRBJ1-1	ASSYRVAEAF
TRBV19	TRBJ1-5	ASRKPGSTNQPQH
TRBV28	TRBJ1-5	ASSGQEVNQPQH
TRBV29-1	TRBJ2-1	SVEDRRGNEQF
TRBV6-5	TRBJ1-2	ASSYSRLSGYT